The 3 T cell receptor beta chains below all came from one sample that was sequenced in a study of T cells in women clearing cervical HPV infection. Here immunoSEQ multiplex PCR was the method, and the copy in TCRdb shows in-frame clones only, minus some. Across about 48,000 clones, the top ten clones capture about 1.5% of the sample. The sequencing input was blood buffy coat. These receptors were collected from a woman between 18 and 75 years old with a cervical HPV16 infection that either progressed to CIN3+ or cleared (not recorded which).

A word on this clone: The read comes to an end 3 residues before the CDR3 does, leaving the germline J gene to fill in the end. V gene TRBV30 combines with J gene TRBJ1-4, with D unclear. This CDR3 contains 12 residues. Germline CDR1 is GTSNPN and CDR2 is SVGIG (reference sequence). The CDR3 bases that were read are TGTGCCTGGAGTGAATGGCGGGGAGGA. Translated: CAWSEWRGG. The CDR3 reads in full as CAWSEWRGGLFF.

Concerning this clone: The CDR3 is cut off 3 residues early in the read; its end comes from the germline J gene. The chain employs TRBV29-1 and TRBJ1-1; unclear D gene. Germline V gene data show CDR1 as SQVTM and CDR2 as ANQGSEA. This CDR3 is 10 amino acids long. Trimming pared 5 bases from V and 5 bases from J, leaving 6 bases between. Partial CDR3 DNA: TGCAGCGTTTCTCTAACTGAA. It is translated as CSVSLTE. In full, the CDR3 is CSVSLTEAFF.

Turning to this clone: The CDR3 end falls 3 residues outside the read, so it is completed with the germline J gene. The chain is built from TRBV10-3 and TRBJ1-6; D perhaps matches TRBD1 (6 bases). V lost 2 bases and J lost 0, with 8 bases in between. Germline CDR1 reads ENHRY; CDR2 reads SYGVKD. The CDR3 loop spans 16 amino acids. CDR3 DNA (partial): TGTGCCATCAGTGAGGGAGGGGGCTCCTATAATTCACCC. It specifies CAISEGGGSYNSP. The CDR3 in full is CAISEGGGSYNSPLHF.